This TCR beta chain is drawn from a study of T cell changes during pregnancy in multiple sclerosis. TCRdb's table, derived via immunoSEQ multiplex PCR, lists solely in-frame clones and lacks some. The sample lists 60,000 to 85,000 clones; approximately 94% were seen once. The sample was peripheral blood, taken in the third trimester of pregnancy. The receptor comes from a female donor with multiple sclerosis, enrolled in a pregnancy study.

CDR3 in DNA: TGTGCTAGTGGTTTGCCACGGGGGGTTGGCTCTCTTGGGGGGCTCGAGCAGTACTTC. This codes for CASGLPRGVGSLGGLEQYF. This sequence joins TRBV12-5 and TRBJ2-7; TRBD2 might be the D (7 bases). V lost 2 bases and J lost 6, with 29 bases in between. Germline V gene lookup returns CDR1 LGHNT and CDR2 FRNRAP. This CDR3 has 19 residues. Based on the CDR3 plus reference TRBV12-5 and TRBJ2-7, the full variable domain is DARVTQTPRHKVTEMGQEVTMRCQPILGHNTVFWYRQTMMQGLELLAYFRNRAPLDDSGMPKDRFSAEMPDATLATLKIQPSEPRDSAVYFCASGLPRGVGSLGGLEQYFGPGTRLTVT.